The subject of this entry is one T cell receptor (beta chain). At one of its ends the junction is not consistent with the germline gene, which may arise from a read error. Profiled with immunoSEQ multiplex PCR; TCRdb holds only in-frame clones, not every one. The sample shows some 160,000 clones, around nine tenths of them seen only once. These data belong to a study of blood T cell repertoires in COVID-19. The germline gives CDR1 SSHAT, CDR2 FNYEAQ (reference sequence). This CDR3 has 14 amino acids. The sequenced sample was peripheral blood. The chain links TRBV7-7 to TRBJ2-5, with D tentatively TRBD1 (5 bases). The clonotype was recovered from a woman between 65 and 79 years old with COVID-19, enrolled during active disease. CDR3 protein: CASSSDRYQETQYF. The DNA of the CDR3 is TGTGCTAGCAGCTCCGACAGATACCAAGAGACCCAGTACTTC. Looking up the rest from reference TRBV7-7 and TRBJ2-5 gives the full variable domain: GAGVSQSPRYKVTKRGQDVTLRCDPISSHATLYWYQQALGQGPEFLTYFNYEAQPDKSGLPSDRFSAERPEGSISTLTIQRTEQRDSAMYRCASSSDRYQETQYFGPGTRLLVL.